This TCR beta chain was retrieved from a study of blood T cells in healthy people across ages. A J-beta primer mix and a sample-barcoded 5' primer were used in a second PCR of roughly 7 to 12 cycles. Using its own MiXCR run on the 5' RACE reads, TCRdb lists one record per CDR3 protein. In the table there are approximately 810,000 distinct CDR3 sequences, about 28% of which are singletons. Extraction of total RNA produced a minimum of 5 micrograms from each sample. The CDR3 sequence is 14 residues long. The V gene's germline CDR1 is SGHTA and CDR2 FQGNSA. The V end was cut by 1 base, the J end by 6 bases, with 9 bases between.

The sample comprised blood. The source is a woman of 80 years or more in good health. The chain couples TRBV7-2 to TRBJ2-2; D is unclear. The CDR3 DNA sequence: TGTGCCAGCAGCTTAGTTGCGGCAGCCGGGGAGCTGTTTTTT. Protein product: CASSLVAAAGELFF.